The present entry profiles one T cell receptor beta chain with its context. Its specificity is unknown. The data are from a study of Graves' ophthalmopathy and Graves' hyperthyroidism. Background on the study: Blood was drawn at initial diagnosis, before any treatment. Whole-study results and caveats: Progression of ophthalmopathy was predicted by the model with about 66% sensitivity and 72% to 85% specificity.

CDR1 and CDR2 (germline): MNHEY, SVGEGT. The CDR3 is 13 residues long. The V segment lost 2 bases and the J segment 7 bases; nucleotides outside the gene matches: 4. Diagnosis was based on clinical symptoms, serum thyroxine, TRAb, thyroid ultrasound and orbital computed tomography. Isolation of PBMCs was performed using roughly 10 ml of fresh peripheral blood. Amplified TCR beta CDR3 regions were obtained using RNA transcripts as template. In the first round, RT-PCR was carried out with HTBI primers, and a multiplex PCR formed the second round. TCRdb independently ran MiXCR on the multiplex PCR reads; one entry per CDR3 protein. The table records over 150,000 distinct CDR3 sequences, about 40% of them present only once.

The V gene is TRBV6-2 or TRBV6-3, the J gene TRBJ1-2, with 7 nucleotides matching TRBD1. Source material: peripheral blood. This sequence was found in a woman between 35 and 50 years old with Graves' ophthalmopathy. The CDR3 DNA reads as TGTGCCAGCAGTTACCTTCGACAGGGTGGCTACACCTTC. This translates into CASSYLRQGGYTF.